The T cell receptor beta chain described here comes from a study of CD8 T cells in Susac syndrome (dated by TCRdb to about 2019). Turning to the overall study: The study used repertoire sequencing to test whether antigen drove CD8+ T cell activation and differentiation in Susac syndrome. Overall study results and their limits: The number of individuals in the TCR sequencing and HLA analysis was acknowledged as relatively small.

In the germline V gene (reference sequence), CDR1 corresponds to WNHNN and CDR2 to SYGVQD. The CDR3, cysteine through phenylalanine, is 12 amino acids long. Only the CDR3 portion is preserved as DNA: 36 bases, with reading frame beginning at the first base. Trimming removed 2 bases from V and 10 bases from J, leaving 11 bases between the germline ends. RNA was extracted using the RNeasy kit, and roughly 0.5 to 1 microgram was reverse transcribed with random hexamers. The immunoSEQ multiplex PCR assay, which covers 54 Vbeta and 13 Jbeta segments, was used to amplify TCR beta CDR3 regions. To correct PCR amplification bias, a synthetic template baseline was used for both primer optimization and computational correction. Per the original workflow: Reads were annotated to V, D and J genes according to IMGT and were analyzed with immunoSEQ Analyzer, with only productive sequences retained. Clonality was computed as one minus Shannon entropy normalized by log2 of the number of productive unique sequences. For each patient and control, public and private clones were evaluated within the 100 most prevalent clones. Susac-specific clones were defined as absent from healthy and MS cohorts, roughly 1,100 published viral clones and other ImmuneACCESS disease sequences. The public reads were run again by TCRdb, first through fastp at Q25 and then through MiXCR, and only productive beta chains were kept. Identical CDR3 proteins give one entry, which carries the most common genes and DNA. The V and J calls shown here were made by TCRdb, not taken from the authors' results. In all, the sample holds about 160,000 distinct CDR3 sequences, and 90% to 95% of those were seen once. Of the sample, approximately 0.075% falls within the top ten clones.

Concerning this clonotype itself: No antigen is known for it. Within one base of it there is no much larger clone, and no base qualities were kept.

High-throughput TCR beta sequencing profiled peripheral blood CD8+ and CD4+ T cells from healthy donors, Susac syndrome patients and multiple sclerosis patients. The healthy donors served as controls matched for age and sex. Bulk CD8+ and CD4+ T cells were purified by magnetic negative isolation, whereas CD8+ TEMRA cells were enriched by FACS. Blood was collected in EDTA tubes and processed within 24 hours, with PBMCs isolated through density gradient centrifugation. PBMCs intended for TCR sequencing were frozen in liquid nitrogen and were later thawed in a 37 degrees C water bath. The sorted or isolated CD4+, CD8+ and CD8+ TEMRA cells reached a purity of at least 90%.

The clonotype comes from a human donor in good health. The chain is assembled from TRBV10-1 and TRBJ1-1; TRBD1 might be the D gene, on 5 matching bases. The sequencing input was CD4+ T cells from PBMCs. The sequenced DNA: TGCGCCAGCAGTGAGGATGATAGGGGAGCTTTCTTT. Its translation reads: CASSEDDRGAFF.